The 7 T cell receptor beta chains in this list originate from one sample, sequenced in a study of blood T cell repertoires in COVID-19. Measured with immunoSEQ multiplex PCR; TCRdb has only the in-frame clones, and not every one. The data contain under 250,000 clones, 86% of them singletons. Sequences were obtained from peripheral blood. The receptors originated from a woman aged 80 or over with COVID-19, enrolled during active disease.

The chain joins TRBV6-5 to TRBJ2-3; D call uncertain. This CDR3 spans 14 amino acids. V was cut by 0 bases and J by 3 bases, with 7 bases left in between. CDR1 is MNHEY, CDR2 SVGAGI, per germline. Here the CDR3 reads CASSYSLGTDTQYF. The CDR3 nucleotides are TGTGCCAGCAGTTACTCGCTAGGAACAGATACGCAGTATTTT.

This clone was observed once. The chain employs TRBV5-1 and TRBJ2-3, with 7 positions matching TRBD1. The CDR3 spans 14 residues. Germline-derived CDR1 and CDR2 are SGHRS and YFSETQ. J was trimmed by 2 bases and V by 5 bases; bases with no gene match: 5. The CDR3 loop reads CASSTGTATDTQYF. DNA for the CDR3: TGCGCCAGCAGTACCGGGACAGCCACAGATACGCAGTATTTT.

The chain carries TRBV30 and TRBJ1-2; no clear D. With 1 base removed from V and 5 bases from J, the gap between germline ends came to 14 bases. The CDR3 loop spans 14 amino acids. Germline V lookup: CDR1 GTSNPN, CDR2 SVGIG (reference sequence). CDR3 in amino acids: CAWSADSGIYGYTF. For the CDR3, the DNA is TGTGCCTGGAGTGCAGATTCCGGGATTTATGGCTACACCTTC.

This chain links TRBV28 with TRBJ2-2; weak D call: TRBD1 (5 bases). This CDR3 is built from 14 residues. The V end was cut by 3 bases, the J end by 4 bases, with 9 bases between. CDR1 MDHEN and CDR2 SYDVKM come from the germline V gene. CDR3 amino acids: CASSLGRSTGELFF. The CDR3 region has the DNA TGTGCCAGCAGTTTGGGGCGTTCCACCGGGGAGCTGTTTTTT. Full variable domain (outside the CDR3, taken from reference TRBV28 and TRBJ2-2): DVKVTQSSRYLVKRTGEKVFLECVQDMDHENMFWYRQDPGLGLRLIYFSYDVKMKEKGDIPEGYSVSREKKERFSLILESASTNQTSMYLCASSLGRSTGELFFGEGSRLTVL.

The V call is TRBV3-1 (or the pseudogene TRBV3-2), the J call TRBJ1-6, with D possibly matching TRBD1 (6 bases). The CDR3 runs to 15 residues. Trimming shortened V by 1 base and J by 7 bases, and 11 bases separated the two germline ends. Germline V gene sequence: CDR1 LGHDT, CDR2 YNNKEL (reference sequence). The CDR3 coding sequence is TGTGCCAGCAGCCAAGTCCGGCAGGGGAATTCACCCCTCCACTTT. Translation: CASSQVRQGNSPLHF.

The genes are TRBV5-6 and TRBJ2-7; 11 bases match TRBD2. CDR1 and CDR2 from the germline V gene are SGHDT and YYEEEE. After removal of 1 base from V and 0 bases from J, the junction contained 6 bases not matched to a gene. The CDR3 spans 17 residues. CDR3 DNA sequence: TGTGCCAGCAGCTTGCAACTAGCGGGGGCCCCCTCCTACGAGCAGTACGTC. It yields the protein CASSLQLAGAPSYEQYV.

The chain links TRBV20-1 to TRBJ1-1; TRBD1 might be the D (5 bases). V was shortened by 3 bases and J by 0 bases, with 17 bases between the two germline ends. CDR3 length: 16 amino acids. Germline CDR1 reads DFQATT; CDR2 reads SNEGSKA (reference sequence). CDR3 in amino acids: CSASLEGRGMNTEAFF. Written as DNA, the CDR3 is TGCAGTGCTAGTCTTGAGGGGAGGGGAATGAACACTGAAGCTTTCTTT.